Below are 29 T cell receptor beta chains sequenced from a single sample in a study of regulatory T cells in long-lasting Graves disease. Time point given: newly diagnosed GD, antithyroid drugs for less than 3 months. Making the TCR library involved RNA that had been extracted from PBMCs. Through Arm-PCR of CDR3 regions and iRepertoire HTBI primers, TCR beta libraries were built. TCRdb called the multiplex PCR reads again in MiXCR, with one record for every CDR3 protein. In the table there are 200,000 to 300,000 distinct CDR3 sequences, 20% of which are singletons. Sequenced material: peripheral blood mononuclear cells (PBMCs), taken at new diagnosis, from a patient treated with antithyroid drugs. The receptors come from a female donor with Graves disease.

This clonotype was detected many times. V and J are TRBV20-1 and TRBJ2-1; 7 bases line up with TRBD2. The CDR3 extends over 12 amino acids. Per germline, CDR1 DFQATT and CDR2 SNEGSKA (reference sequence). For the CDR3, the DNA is TGCAGCTTCGAGCGGGGCCACAATGAGCAGTTCTTC. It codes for CSFERGHNEQFF.

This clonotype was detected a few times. For the CDR3, the DNA is TGTGCCAGTAGAGTGACAGGCCTCTCTGGAAACACCATATATTTT. Translating gives CASRVTGLSGNTIYF. This sequence joins TRBV19 and TRBJ1-3; tentative D call: TRBD1 (6 bases). Germline CDR1 reads LNHDA; CDR2 reads SQIVND (reference sequence). The CDR3 has 15 residues. V was shortened by 6 bases and J by 0 bases, with 12 bases between the two germline ends.

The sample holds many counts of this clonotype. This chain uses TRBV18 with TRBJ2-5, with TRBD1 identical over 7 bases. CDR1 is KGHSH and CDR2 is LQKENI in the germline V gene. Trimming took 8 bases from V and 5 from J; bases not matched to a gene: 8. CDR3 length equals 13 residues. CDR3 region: CASQQGLGETQYF. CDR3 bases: TGTGCCAGCCAACAGGGGCTGGGGGAGACCCAGTACTTC.

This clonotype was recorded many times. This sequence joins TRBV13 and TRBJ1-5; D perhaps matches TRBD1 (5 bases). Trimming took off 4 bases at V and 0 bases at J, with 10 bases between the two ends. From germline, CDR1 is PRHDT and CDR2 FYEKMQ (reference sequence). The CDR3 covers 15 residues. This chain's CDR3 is CASSYGQLSNQPQHF. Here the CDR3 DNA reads TGTGCCAGCAGCTACGGACAACTTAGCAATCAGCCCCAGCATTTT.

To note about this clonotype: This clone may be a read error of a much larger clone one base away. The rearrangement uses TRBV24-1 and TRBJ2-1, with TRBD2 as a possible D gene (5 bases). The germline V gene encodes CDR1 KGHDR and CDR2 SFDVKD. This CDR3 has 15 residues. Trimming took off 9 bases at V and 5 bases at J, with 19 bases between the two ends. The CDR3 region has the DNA TGTGCCACCTGTGGCCCTATTAATAGCGACAATGAGCAGTTCTTC. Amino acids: CATCGPINSDNEQFF.

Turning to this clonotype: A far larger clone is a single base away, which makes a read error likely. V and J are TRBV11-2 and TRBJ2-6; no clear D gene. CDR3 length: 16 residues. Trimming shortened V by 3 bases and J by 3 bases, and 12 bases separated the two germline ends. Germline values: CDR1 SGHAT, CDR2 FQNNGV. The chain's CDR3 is CASSFVAWGGANVLTF. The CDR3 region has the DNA TGTGCCAGCAGCTTCGTTGCGTGGGGTGGGGCCAACGTCCTGACTTTC.

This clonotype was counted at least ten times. In nucleotides, the CDR3 is TGTGCCAGCAGGACTCGGGGGGGGCGGACCCAGTACTTC. Translated: CASRTRGGRTQYF. The rearrangement links TRBV7-8 to TRBJ2-5, with 8 nucleotides matching TRBD2. With 6 bases clipped from V and 7 bases from J, the junction kept 7 bases outside the gene matches. From germline, CDR1 is SGHVS and CDR2 FQNEAQ. This CDR3 has 13 amino acids. The variable domain in full, with the rest retrieved from reference TRBV7-8 and TRBJ2-5, is GAGVSQSPRYKVAKRGQDVALRCDPISGHVSLFWYQQALGQGPEFLTYFQNEAQLDKSGLPSDRFFAERPEGSVSTLKIQRTQQEDSAVYLCASRTRGGRTQYFGPGTRLLVL.

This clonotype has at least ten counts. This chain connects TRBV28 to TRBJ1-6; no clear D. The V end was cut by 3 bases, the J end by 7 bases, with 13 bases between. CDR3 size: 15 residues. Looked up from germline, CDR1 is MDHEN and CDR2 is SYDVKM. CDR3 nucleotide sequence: TGTGCCAGCAGTTTTACGAAGACTCTGAATTCACCCCTCCACTTT. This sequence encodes CASSFTKTLNSPLHF. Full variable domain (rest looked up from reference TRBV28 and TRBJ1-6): DVKVTQSSRYLVKRTGEKVFLECVQDMDHENMFWYRQDPGLGLRLIYFSYDVKMKEKGDIPEGYSVSREKKERFSLILESASTNQTSMYLCASSFTKTLNSPLHFGNGTRLTVT.

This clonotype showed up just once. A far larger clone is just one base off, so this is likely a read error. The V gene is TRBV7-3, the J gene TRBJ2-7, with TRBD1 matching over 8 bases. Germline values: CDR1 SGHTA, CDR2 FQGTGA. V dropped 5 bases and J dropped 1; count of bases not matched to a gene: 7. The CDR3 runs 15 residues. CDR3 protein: CASSKPGGLSYEQYF. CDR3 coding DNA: TGTGCCAGCAGCAAACCAGGGGGCCTTTCCTACGAGCAGTACTTC.

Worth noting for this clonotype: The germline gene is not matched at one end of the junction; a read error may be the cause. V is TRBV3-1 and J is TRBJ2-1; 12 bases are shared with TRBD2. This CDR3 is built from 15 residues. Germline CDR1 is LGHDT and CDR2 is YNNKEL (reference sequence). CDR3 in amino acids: CASSLTSGSYNGQFF. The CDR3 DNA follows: TGTGCCAGCAGCCTGACTAGCGGGAGCTACAATGGGCAGTTCTTC.

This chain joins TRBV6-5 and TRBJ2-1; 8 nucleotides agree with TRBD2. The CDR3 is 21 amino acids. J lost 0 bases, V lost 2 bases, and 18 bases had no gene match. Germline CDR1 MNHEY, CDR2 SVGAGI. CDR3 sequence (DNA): TGTGCCAGCAGTTACCCCCCCGGGCGGGAGGTCTGGAGAAGCTCCTACAATGAGCAGTTCTTC. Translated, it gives CASSYPPGREVWRSSYNEQFF.

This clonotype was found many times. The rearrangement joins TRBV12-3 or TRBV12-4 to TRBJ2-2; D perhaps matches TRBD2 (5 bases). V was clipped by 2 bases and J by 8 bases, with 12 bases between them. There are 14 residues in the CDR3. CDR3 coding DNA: TGTGCCAGCAGTTTACTAAGCGGTTCTGGGGAGCTGTTTTTT. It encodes CASSLLSGSGELFF.

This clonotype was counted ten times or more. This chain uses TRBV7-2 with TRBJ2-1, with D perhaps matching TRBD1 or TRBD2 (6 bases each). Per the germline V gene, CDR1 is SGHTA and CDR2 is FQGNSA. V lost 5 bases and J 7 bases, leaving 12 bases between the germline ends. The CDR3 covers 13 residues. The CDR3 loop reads CASSQGTFNEQFF. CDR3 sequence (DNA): TGTGCCAGCAGCCAGGGGACTTTTAATGAGCAGTTCTTC.

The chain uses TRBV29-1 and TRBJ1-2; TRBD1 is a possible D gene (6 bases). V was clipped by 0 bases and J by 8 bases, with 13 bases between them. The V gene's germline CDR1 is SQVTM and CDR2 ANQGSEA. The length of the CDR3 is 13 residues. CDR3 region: CSVEDPGGWGYTF. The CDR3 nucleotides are TGCAGCGTTGAAGATCCGGGGGGCTGGGGCTACACCTTC.

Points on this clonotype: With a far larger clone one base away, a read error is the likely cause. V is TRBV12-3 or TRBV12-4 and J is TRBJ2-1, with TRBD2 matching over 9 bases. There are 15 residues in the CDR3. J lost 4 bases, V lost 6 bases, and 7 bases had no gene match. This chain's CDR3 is CASSLRLAEYNEQFF. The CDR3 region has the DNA TGTGCCAGCAGCTTAAGACTAGCGGAGTACAATGAGCAGTTCTTC.

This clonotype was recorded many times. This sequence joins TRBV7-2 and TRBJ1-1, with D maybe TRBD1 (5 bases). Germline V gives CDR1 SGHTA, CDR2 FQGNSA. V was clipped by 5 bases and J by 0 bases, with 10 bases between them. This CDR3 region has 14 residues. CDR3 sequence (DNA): TGTGCCAGCAGCCTGGGACCGCTGAACACTGAAGCTTTCTTT. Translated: CASSLGPLNTEAFF.

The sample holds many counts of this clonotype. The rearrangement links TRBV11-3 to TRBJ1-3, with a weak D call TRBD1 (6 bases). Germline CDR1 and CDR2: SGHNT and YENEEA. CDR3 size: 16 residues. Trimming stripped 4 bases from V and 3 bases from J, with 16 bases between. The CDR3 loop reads CASSSSGGRGGNTIYF. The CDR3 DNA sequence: TGTGCCAGCAGCTCGTCCGGAGGCAGGGGTGGAAACACCATATATTTT.

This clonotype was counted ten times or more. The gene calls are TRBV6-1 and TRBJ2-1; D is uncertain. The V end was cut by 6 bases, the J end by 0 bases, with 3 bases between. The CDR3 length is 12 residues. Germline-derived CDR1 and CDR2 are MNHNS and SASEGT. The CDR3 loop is CASRPSYNEQFF. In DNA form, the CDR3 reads TGTGCCAGCAGACCCTCCTACAATGAGCAGTTCTTC.

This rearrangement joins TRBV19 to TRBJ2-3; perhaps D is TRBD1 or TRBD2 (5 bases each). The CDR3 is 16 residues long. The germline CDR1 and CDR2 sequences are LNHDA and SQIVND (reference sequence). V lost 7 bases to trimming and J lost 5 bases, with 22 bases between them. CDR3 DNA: TGTGCCAGTAACACCCCCGGGACCTCTCGGGGAGATACGCAGTATTTT. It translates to CASNTPGTSRGDTQYF.

The CDR3: CASSPPGLAGGGQETQYF. In DNA, the CDR3 is TGTGCCAGCTCACCACCAGGACTAGCGGGAGGGGGACAAGAGACCCAGTACTTC. The chain carries TRBV18 and TRBJ2-5; 15 nucleotides align to TRBD2. The CDR3 consists of 18 residues. Germline trimming cut 0 bases from V and 2 bases from J; bases unmatched to any gene: 4. The germline gives CDR1 KGHSH, CDR2 LQKENI.

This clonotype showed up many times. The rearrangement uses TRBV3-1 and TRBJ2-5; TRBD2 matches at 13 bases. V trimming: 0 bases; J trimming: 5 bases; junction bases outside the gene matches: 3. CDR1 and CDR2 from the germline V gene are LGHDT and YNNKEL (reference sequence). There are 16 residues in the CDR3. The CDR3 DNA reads TGTGCCAGCAGCCAAGATCGGACTAGCGGGGGCGAGACCCAGTACTTC. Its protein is CASSQDRTSGGETQYF.

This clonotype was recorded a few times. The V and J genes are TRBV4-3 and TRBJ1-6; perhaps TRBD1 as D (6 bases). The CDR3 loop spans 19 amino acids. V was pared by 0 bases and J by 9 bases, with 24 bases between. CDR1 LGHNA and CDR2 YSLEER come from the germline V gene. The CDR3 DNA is TGCGCCAGCAGCCAAGATTACATTTTGGGGGGCGGCTTGGCTTCACCCCTCCACTTT. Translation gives CASSQDYILGGGLASPLHF.

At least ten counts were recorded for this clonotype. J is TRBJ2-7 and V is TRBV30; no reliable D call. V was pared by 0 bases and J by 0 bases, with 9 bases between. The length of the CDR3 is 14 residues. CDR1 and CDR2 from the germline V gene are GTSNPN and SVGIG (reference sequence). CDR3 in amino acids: CAWSVLGDSYEQYF. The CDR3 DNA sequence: TGTGCCTGGAGTGTACTTGGTGACTCCTACGAGCAGTACTTC. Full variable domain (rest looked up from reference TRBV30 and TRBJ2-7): SQTIHQWPATLVQPVGSPLSLECTVEGTSNPNLYWYRQAAGRGLQLLFYSVGIGQISSEVPQNLSASRPQDRQFILSSKKLLLSDSGFYLCAWSVLGDSYEQYFGPGTRLTVT.

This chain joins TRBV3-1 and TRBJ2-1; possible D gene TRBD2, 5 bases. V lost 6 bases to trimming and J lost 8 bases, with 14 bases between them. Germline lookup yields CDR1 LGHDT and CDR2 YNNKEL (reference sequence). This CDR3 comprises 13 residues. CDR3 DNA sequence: TGTGCCAGCAGTACTACTAGTTCCGATGAGCAGTTCTTC. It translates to CASSTTSSDEQFF.

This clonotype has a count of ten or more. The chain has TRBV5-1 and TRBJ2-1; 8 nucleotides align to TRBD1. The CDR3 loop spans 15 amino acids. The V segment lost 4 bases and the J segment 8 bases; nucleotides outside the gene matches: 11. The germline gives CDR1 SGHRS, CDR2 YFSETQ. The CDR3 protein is CASSPWTGTNDEQFF. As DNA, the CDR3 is TGCGCCAGCAGCCCGTGGACAGGGACCAATGATGAGCAGTTCTTC.

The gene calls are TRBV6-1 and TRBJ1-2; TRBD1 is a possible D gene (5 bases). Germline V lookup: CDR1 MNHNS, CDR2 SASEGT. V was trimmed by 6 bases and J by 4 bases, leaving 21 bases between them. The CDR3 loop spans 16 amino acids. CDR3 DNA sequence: TGTGCCAGCAGCGCCGGGCGGGGCGAGGTTCGCTATGGCTACACCTTC. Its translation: CASSAGRGEVRYGYTF.

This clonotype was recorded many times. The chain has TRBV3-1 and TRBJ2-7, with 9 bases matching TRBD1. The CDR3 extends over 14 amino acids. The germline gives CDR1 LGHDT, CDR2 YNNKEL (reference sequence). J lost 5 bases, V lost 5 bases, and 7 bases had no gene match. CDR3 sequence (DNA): TGTGCCAGCAGCAACCGGGACAGGGCGGACGAGCAGTACTTC. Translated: CASSNRDRADEQYF.

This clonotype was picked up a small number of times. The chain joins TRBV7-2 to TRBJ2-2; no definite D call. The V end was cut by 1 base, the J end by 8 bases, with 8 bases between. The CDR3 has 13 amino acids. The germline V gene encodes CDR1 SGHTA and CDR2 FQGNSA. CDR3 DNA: TGTGCCAGCAGCTTAGTCGGGCGAGGGGAGCTGTTTTTT. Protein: CASSLVGRGELFF. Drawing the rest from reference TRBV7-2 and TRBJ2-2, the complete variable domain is GAGVSQSPSNKVTEKGKDVELRCDPISGHTALYWYRQSLGQGLEFLIYFQGNSAPDKSGLPSDRFSAERTGGSVSTLTIQRTQQEDSAVYLCASSLVGRGELFFGEGSRLTVL.

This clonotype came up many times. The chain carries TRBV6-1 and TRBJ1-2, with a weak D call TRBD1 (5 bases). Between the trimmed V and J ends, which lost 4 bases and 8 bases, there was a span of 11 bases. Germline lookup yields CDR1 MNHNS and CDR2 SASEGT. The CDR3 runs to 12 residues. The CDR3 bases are TGTGCCAGCAGTGGACCAAGGGGCGGCTACACCTTC. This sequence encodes CASSGPRGGYTF.